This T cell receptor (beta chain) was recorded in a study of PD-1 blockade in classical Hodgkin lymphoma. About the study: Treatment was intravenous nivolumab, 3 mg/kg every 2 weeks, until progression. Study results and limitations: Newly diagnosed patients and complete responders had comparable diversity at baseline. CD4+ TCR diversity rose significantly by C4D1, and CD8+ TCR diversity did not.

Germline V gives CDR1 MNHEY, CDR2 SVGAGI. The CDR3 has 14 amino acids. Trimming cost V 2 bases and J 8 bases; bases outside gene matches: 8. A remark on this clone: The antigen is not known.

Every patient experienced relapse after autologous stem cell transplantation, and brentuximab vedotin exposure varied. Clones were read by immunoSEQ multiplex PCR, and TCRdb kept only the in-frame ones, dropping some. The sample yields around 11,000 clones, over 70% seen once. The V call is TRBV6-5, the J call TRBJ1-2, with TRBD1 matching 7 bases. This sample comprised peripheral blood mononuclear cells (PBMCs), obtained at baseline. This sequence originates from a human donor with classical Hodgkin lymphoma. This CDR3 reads CASSYGAGGYGYTF. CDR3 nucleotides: TGTGCCAGCAGTTACGGTGCAGGGGGTTACGGCTACACCTTC.